This T cell receptor (beta chain) was obtained from a study of glioma-infiltrating T cells. For this clonotype: The junction does not match germline at one end; this may be a read error.

The CDR3 loop spans 12 amino acids. Germline V gene lookup returns CDR1 LGHNA and CDR2 YNFKEQ. The iRepertoire nested amplicon-rescue multiplex PCR amplified TCR alpha and beta CDR3s from RNA. For one-step reverse transcription and amplification, about 85-400 ng of tissue mRNA or PBMC total RNA was used. TCRdb redid the calling of the multiplex PCR reads with MiXCR, one entry per CDR3 protein. Altogether 100,000 to 150,000 distinct CDR3 sequences are present, roughly 24% being singletons, with the ten largest covering nearly 15%. The J gene is TRBJ2-1, the V gene TRBV4-2; D is unresolved. Sequences were obtained from glioma tissue, nonneoplastic brain tissue, or PBMCs (not recorded which). The sequence was obtained from a human donor with low-grade glioma or glioblastoma, undergoing nonglioma brain surgery, or in good health (not recorded which). The CDR3 region has the DNA TGTGCCAGCAACCGATTACAAAATGAGCAGCTCTTC. It translates to CASNRLQNEQLF.